This T cell receptor beta chain was profiled in a study of cytomegalovirus exposure and HLA in healthy donors. As for the study in general: A subsequent analysis reported that the 100 to 150 validation repertoires were produced on the same platform that had also been used for the 600 to 700 first-cohort repertoires.

About this clone: Its antigen is unidentified.

The donors were members of the validation cohort, which comprised about 130 subjects and was separate from the first cohort of 670 or so subjects. Points from the study as a whole: The dataset shows that most TCR sequences were rare, while some public TCRs occurred in many donors. In vitro data verified a few CMV-associated chains as specific for CMV antigens.

TCRdb's table, derived via immunoSEQ multiplex PCR, lists solely in-frame clones and lacks some. Among about 150,000 clones listed, 94% were seen once. V gave up 1 base and J gave up 6 bases; unmatched junction bases: 6. The length of the CDR3 is 15 residues. CDR1 is GTSNPN, CDR2 SVGIG, per germline (reference sequence). The clonotype originates from a man aged 18-30 years in good health and CMV-seropositive. The sample consisted of PBMCs. The chain is built from TRBV30 and TRBJ2-5, with 12 bases lining up with TRBD2. The CDR3 DNA sequence: TGTGCCTGGAGTGCTAGCGGGAGGGGCAAGAAGACCCAGTACTTC. This gives the protein CAWSASGRGKKTQYF.